These 3 T cell receptor beta chains originate from one sample sequenced in a study of blood T cells in healthy people across ages. Primed by a sample-barcoded 5' primer and a J-beta primer mix, a second PCR proceeded for about 6 to 12 cycles. MiXCR, run by TCRdb on the 5' RACE reads, gives a single entry per CDR3 protein. The table shows some 760,000 distinct CDR3 sequences, with around 25% occurring only once. The sample also formed part of further work on T cells of mothers and their children.

The sample was blood. The source of these receptors is a boy between 10 and 17 years old in good health.

This clonotype occurred a few times. The J gene is TRBJ2-5, the V gene TRBV5-1; 7 bases are a match to TRBD1. The closer fit of TRBJ2-1 to the DNA end suggests the J call may be wrong. The CDR3 is 14 residues long. CDR1 and CDR2 (germline): SGHRS, YFSETQ. The CDR3 spells CASSSWDSVNEQFF. The CDR3 DNA reads TGCGCCAGCAGCTCCTGGGACAGCGTCAATGAGCAGTTCTTC.

This clonotype showed up just a few times. The chain couples TRBV28 to TRBJ2-5; D possibly corresponds to TRBD1 (6 bases). The DNA end favors TRBJ2-7, so the J call may be wrong. Germline V gives CDR1 MDHEN, CDR2 SYDVKM. This CDR3 is built from 12 residues. CDR3 amino acids: CATTRQAYEQYF. CDR3 bases: TGTGCCACCACCCGACAGGCCTACGAGCAGTACTTC.

A few counts support this clonotype. The rearrangement links TRBV12-3 or TRBV12-4 to TRBJ1-2; 8 bases align to TRBD1. The J segment lost 4 bases and the V segment lost 7 bases, leaving 8 bases of the junction unmatched. The CDR3 loop spans 14 amino acids. DNA of the CDR3: TGTGCCAGCACAAGAAACACAGGGGGCTATGGCTACACCTTC. The encoded protein is CASTRNTGGYGYTF.